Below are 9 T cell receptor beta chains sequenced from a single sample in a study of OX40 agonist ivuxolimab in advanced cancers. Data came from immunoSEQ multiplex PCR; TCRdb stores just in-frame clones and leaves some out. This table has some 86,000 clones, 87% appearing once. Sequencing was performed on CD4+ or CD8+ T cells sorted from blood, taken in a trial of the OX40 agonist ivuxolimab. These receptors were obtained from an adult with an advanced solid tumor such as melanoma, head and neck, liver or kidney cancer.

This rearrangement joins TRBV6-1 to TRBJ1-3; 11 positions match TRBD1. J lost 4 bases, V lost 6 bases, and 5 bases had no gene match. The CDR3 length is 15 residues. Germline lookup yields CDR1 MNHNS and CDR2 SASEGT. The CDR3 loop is CASREDRGPGNTIYF. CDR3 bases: TGTGCCAGCAGGGAGGACAGGGGGCCCGGAAACACCATATATTTT.

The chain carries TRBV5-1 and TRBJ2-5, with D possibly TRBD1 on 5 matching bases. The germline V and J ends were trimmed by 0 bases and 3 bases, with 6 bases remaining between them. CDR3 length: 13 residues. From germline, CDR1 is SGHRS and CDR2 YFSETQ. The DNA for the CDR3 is TGCGCCAGCAGCTTGGAGACAGAAGAGACCCAGTACTTC. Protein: CASSLETEETQYF.

This CDR3 is CASSIVGASGDNEQFF. The CDR3 region has the DNA TGTGCCAGTAGTATAGTGGGGGCTAGCGGGGACAATGAGCAGTTCTTC. V and J are TRBV19 and TRBJ2-1; TRBD2 matches 9 bases. V dropped 1 base and J dropped 5; count of bases not matched to a gene: 6. Looked up from germline, CDR1 is LNHDA and CDR2 is SQIVND (reference sequence). This CDR3 spans 16 amino acids. The full variable domain, in which reference TRBV19 and TRBJ2-1 provide the parts outside the CDR3, is DGGITQSPKYLFRKEGQNVTLSCEQNLNHDAMYWYRQDPGQGLRLIYYSQIVNDFQKGDIAEGYSVSREKKESFPLTVTSAQKNPTAFYLCASSIVGASGDNEQFFGPGTRLTVL.

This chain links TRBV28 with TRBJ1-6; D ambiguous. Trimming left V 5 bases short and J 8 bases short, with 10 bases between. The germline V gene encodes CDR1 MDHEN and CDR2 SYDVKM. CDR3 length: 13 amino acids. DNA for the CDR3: TGTGCCAGCAGTCAGACTCGAGATTCACCCCTCCACTTT. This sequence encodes CASSQTRDSPLHF.

The CDR3 DNA reads as TGTGCCTCAGGGGCTAGCGGTTCCCAAGAGACCCAGTACTTC. This translates into CASGASGSQETQYF. This chain joins TRBV10-3 and TRBJ2-5; possibly TRBD2 for D (7 bases). The V and J ends lost 11 bases and 1 base respectively, with 17 bases between them. This CDR3 is 14 amino acids long. The germline V gene has CDR1 ENHRY and CDR2 SYGVKD.

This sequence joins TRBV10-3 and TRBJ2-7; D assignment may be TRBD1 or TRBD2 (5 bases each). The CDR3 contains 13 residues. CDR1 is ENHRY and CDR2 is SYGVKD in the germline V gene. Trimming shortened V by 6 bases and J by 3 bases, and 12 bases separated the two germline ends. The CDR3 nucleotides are TGTGCCATCAGCCGGGACGGGCGCTACGAGCAGTACTTC. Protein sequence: CAISRDGRYEQYF.

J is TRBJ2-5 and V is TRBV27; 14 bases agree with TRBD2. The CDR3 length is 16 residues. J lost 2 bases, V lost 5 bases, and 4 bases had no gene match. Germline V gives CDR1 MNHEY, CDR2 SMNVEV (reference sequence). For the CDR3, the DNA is TGTGCCAGCAGTATTCGGACTAGCGGGGGGCAAGAGACCCAGTACTTC. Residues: CASSIRTSGGQETQYF.

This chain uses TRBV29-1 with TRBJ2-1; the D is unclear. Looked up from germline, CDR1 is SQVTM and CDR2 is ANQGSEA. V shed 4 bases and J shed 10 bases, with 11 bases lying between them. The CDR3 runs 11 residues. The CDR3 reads CSVGPMQEQFF. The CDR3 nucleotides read TGCAGCGTTGGCCCCATGCAAGAGCAGTTCTTC.

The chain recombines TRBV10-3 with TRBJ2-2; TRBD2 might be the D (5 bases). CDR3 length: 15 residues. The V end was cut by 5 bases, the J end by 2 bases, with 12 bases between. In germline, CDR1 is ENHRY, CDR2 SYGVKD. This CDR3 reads CAISLRVRNTGELFF. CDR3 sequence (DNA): TGTGCCATCAGTCTGAGGGTTAGAAACACCGGGGAGCTGTTTTTT.